This T cell receptor beta chain was obtained from a study of cytomegalovirus exposure and HLA in healthy donors. Overall study: Out of about 190 million T cells, an earlier analysis found fewer than 140 million unique TCR beta sequences in total. An early release of data contained around 80 million unique TCRs, which came from HLA-typed donors. Study conclusions and caveats: Researchers had no immune exposure information except CMV serostatus available. As a later analysis revealed, the rate of TCR association differed by HLA locus, with DRB1 most and HLA-C fewest.

Trimming took off 2 bases at V and 7 bases at J, with 18 bases between the two ends. Germline V gene lookup returns CDR1 MRHNA and CDR2 SNTAGT. The CDR3 has 16 amino acids. This clone was found a few times. The antigen is unknown. PCR amplification relied on 60 Vbeta primers (plus 13 Jbeta primers). This table comes from immunoSEQ multiplex PCR, and its TCRdb copy is limited to in-frame clones, with some not included. The sample lists around 200,000 clones; around 81% were seen once. The receptor was isolated from a woman in her forties or fifties in good health and CMV-seropositive. Sequencing was performed on PBMCs. The chain carries TRBV6-4 and TRBJ2-1, with a possible D match to TRBD1 (6 bases). For the CDR3, the DNA is TGTGCCAGCAGTGACAGCGCCGGGACACGAAGGAATGAGCAGTTCTTC. This gives the protein CASSDSAGTRRNEQFF.